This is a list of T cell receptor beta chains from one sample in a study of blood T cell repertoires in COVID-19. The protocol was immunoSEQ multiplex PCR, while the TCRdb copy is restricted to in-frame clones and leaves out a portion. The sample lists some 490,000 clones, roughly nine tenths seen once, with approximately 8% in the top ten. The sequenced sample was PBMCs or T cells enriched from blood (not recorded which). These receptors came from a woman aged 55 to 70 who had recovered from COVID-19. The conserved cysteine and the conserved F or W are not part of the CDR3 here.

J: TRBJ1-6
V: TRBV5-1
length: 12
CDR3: ASSFKGADSPLH

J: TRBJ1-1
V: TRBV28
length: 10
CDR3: ASSFAGARAF

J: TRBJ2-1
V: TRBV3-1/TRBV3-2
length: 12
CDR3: ASSPTSVGVEQF

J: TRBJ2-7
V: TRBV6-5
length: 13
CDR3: ASSSDSGPYNEQY

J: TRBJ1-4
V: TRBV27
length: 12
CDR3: ASSLTGDNEKLF

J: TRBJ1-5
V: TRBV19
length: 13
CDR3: ASSIIGVGNQPQH

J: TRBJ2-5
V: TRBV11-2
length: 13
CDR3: ASSSTGTVTETQY

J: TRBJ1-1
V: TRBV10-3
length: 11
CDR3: AIRPRSETEAF

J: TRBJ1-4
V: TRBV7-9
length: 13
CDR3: ASSLVVSFEEKLF

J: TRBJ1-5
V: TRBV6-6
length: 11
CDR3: ASSPTGGQPQH

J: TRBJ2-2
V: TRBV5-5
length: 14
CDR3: ASSLAAGPNTGELF

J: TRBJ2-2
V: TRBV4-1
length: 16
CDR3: ASSQEARWRGGTGELF

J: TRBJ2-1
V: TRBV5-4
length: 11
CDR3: ASSPYLNYEQF

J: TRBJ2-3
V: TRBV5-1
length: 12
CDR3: ASSWGLAADTQY

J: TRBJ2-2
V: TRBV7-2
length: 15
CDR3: ASSLSGQGAYTGELF

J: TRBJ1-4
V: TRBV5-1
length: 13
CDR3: ASSLTEPTNEKLF

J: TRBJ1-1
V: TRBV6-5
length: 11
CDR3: ASRLTGNTEAF

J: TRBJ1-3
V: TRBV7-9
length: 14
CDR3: ASSLQSGTGRNTIY

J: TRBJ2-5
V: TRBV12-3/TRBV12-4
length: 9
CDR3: ASSLTGLQY

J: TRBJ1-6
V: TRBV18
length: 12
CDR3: ASSSTGDNSPLH

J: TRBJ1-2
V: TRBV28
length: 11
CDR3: ASSLDSVYGYT

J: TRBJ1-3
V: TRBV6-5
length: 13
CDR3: ASSYSSISGNTIY

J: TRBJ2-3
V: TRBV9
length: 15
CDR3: ASSGLERSIRTDTQY

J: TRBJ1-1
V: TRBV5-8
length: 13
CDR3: ASSLRGWTVTEAF

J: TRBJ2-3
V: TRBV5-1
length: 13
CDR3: ASSYSGGATDTQY

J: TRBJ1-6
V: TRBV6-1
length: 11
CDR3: ASTQTGFSPLH

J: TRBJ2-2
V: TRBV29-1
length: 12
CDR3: SGTQRGATGELF

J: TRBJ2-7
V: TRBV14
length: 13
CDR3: ASSQGLAGGYEQY

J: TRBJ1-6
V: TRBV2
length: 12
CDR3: ASRTETLNSPLH

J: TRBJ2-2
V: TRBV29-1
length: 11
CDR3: SKGPKNTGELF

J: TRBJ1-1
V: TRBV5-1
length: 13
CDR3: ASSSSGTGATEAF

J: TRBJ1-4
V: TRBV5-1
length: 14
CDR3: ASSLETGGAREKLF

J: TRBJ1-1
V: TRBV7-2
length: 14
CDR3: ASSLWTGGRNTEAF

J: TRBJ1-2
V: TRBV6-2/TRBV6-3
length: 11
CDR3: ASSLQLSYGYT

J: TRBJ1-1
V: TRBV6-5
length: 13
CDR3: ASRLDRGLNTEAF

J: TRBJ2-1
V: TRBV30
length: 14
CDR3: AWSVGGARSYNEQF

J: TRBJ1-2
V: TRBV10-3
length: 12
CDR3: AISARQGWRGYT

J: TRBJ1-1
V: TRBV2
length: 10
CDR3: ASTWTDYEAF

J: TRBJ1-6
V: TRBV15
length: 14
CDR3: ATSRTKGQGNSPLH

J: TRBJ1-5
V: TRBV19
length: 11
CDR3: ASSIDRGWSQH

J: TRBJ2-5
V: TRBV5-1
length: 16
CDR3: ASSLVLAGAKYQETQY

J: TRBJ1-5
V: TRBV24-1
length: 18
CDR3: ATSDGGQGVFRSSNQPQH

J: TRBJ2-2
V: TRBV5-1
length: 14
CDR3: ASSLVPGLRTGELF

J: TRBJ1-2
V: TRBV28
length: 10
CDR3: ASSLSTGGYT

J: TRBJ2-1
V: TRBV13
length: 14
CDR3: ASSWGGLPSYNEQF

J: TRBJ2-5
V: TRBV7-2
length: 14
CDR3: ASSYFPGQGQETQY